This TCR beta chain appears in the sequencing data of a study of blood T cells in healthy people across ages. CDR3 size: 17 residues. Germline-derived CDR1 and CDR2 are SNHLY and FYNNEI. Trimming cost V 6 bases and J 4 bases, with 24 bases left between them. General study points: It was found that TCR beta diversity correlated strongly with the percentage of naive T cells.

The authors ran a second PCR of about 7 to 11 cycles using a sample-barcoded 5' primer and a J-beta primer mix. TCRdb passed the 5' RACE reads through MiXCR, listing each CDR3 protein once. The sample carries fewer than 1,000,000 distinct CDR3 sequences, approximately 48% recorded once. As regards this clonotype: The antigen is unknown.

The sample was blood. The chain combines TRBV2 with TRBJ2-5, with D possibly matching TRBD1 (6 bases). The origin of this receptor is a man in his 60s in good health. This CDR3 reads CASSLVSTGTAGETQYF. The CDR3 DNA sequence: TGTGCCAGCAGCCTCGTATCTACAGGGACGGCGGGAGAGACCCAGTACTTC.